Here is one T cell receptor beta chain with its context. The target antigen is unknown. This CDR3 is 14 amino acids long. These data are taken from a study of cytomegalovirus exposure and HLA in healthy donors. Notes on the study in general: A later analysis reported that several of the most significant clusters appeared to be linked to common viral pathogens, among them Epstein-Barr virus. Among immune exposure information, only CMV serostatus was available. Relative to the approximately 670-donor mean, N-insertions were reportedly fewer in an Asian-associated ancestry cluster in a later analysis.

PCR was performed using 60 Vbeta and 13 Jbeta primers. TCRdb's copy holds only in-frame clones and misses some; the assay was immunoSEQ multiplex PCR. Of hundreds of thousands of clones in the sample, 75% to 90% were seen once. The sample taken for sequencing was PBMCs. This sequence joins TRBV21-1 and TRBJ1-5; TRBD1 is the table's D call and was not checked against the DNA. TRBV21-1 is assigned pseudogene status. This sequence originates from a boy aged 2 to 9 in good health and CMV-seronegative. The DNA of the CDR3 is TGTGCCAGCGGACAGGGGAAGGGCAATCAGCCCCAGCATTTT. Translation: CASGQGKGNQPQHF.